These 21 T cell receptor beta chains were sequenced from one sample in a study of blood T cell repertoires in COVID-19. Profiling relied on immunoSEQ multiplex PCR, and the TCRdb table lists in-frame clones only, not all of them. This sample yields more than 95,000 clones, of which less than 90% are seen a single time; 4% to 6% belongs to the top ten. The source material was peripheral blood. Source of these receptors: a human donor in a cohort sampled during active COVID-19.

The rearrangement joins TRBV4-1 to TRBJ2-2; 7 bases fit TRBD1. V shed 1 base, J shed 4 bases, and the junction held 3 bases outside the gene matches. Germline loops: CDR1 MGHRA, CDR2 YSYEKL. The CDR3 sequence is 15 residues long. CDR3 sequence reads: CASSQGQGSTGELFF. The CDR3 region has the DNA TGCGCCAGCAGCCAAGGACAGGGTAGCACCGGGGAGCTGTTTTTT.

The chain links TRBV4-2 to TRBJ2-5, with 12 bases matching TRBD2. V lost 5 bases, J lost 7 bases, and 11 bases stayed unmatched. Germline loops: CDR1 LGHNA, CDR2 YNFKEQ. The CDR3 length is 16 residues. The CDR3 nucleotides are TGTGCCAGCAGCTTAGCTAGCGGGGGGGCCGATGGGACCCAGTACTTC. This gives the protein CASSLASGGADGTQYF.

V gene TRBV27 combines with J gene TRBJ2-7; TRBD2 agrees at 13 bases. The germline gives CDR1 MNHEY, CDR2 SMNVEV (reference sequence). V was pared by 4 bases and J by 9 bases, with 6 bases of the junction left unmatched. The CDR3 is 14 amino acids. CDR3 sequence reads: CASSSTSGRFVQYF. The CDR3 region has the DNA TGTGCCAGCAGTTCGACTAGCGGGAGGTTCGTGCAGTACTTC.

The chain employs TRBV2 and TRBJ1-5; D is ambiguous. CDR3 length equals 14 residues. Germline V gene sequence: CDR1 SNHLY, CDR2 FYNNEI. The V and J ends lost 6 bases and 0 bases respectively, with 9 bases between them. The CDR3 region has the DNA TGTGCCAGCAGGGTAGCCATTAGCAATCAGCCCCAGCATTTT. Protein product: CASRVAISNQPQHF.

This chain links TRBV9 with TRBJ2-3; the match to TRBD2 covers 14 bases. CDR1 is SGDLS, CDR2 YYNGEE, per germline. The CDR3 is 17 residues long. Trimming removed 0 bases from V and 5 bases from J; junction bases left unmatched: 5. The CDR3 region has the DNA TGTGCCAGCAGCGTAGCTACCGGACTAGCGGGAGGAGATACGCAGTATTTT. Encoded protein: CASSVATGLAGGDTQYF.

The gene calls are TRBV25-1 and TRBJ2-1; perhaps TRBD1 as D (5 bases). The V gene's germline CDR1 is MGHDK and CDR2 SYGVNS. This CDR3 is built from 12 residues. V lost 2 bases and J lost 8, with 7 bases in between. CDR3 sequence reads: CASSETGDEQFF. CDR3 nucleotide sequence: TGTGCCAGCAGTGAAACAGGCGATGAGCAGTTCTTC.

The chain combines TRBV21-1 with TRBJ1-3; TRBD1, as called in the table, went unchecked against the DNA. TRBV21-1 is a listed pseudogene. The CDR3 loop spans 15 amino acids. The CDR3 sequence is CASSKQGAVGNTIYF. CDR3 DNA: TGTGCCAGCAGCAAACAGGGGGCGGTTGGAAACACCATATATTTT.

The chain uses TRBV28 and TRBJ1-2; D call uncertain. This CDR3 contains 15 residues. Trimming stripped 6 bases from V and 1 base from J, with 15 bases between. CDR1 MDHEN and CDR2 SYDVKM come from the germline V gene. The CDR3, as DNA: TGTGCCAGCAGCCCGACTTCAAGGATTAACTATGGCTACACCTTC. Protein sequence: CASSPTSRINYGYTF.

V gene TRBV6-2 or TRBV6-3 combines with J gene TRBJ2-3; TRBD2 aligns across 10 bases. Germline loops: CDR1 MNHEY, CDR2 SVGEGT. CDR3 length: 16 residues. With 5 bases clipped from V and 2 bases from J, the junction kept 7 bases outside the gene matches. The chain's CDR3 is CASSTRAGGYTDTQYF. The DNA of the CDR3 is TGTGCCAGCAGTACTAGAGCGGGGGGGTACACAGATACGCAGTATTTT.

The chain carries TRBV7-3 and TRBJ2-1; 7 bases line up with TRBD2. The trim removed 5 bases at V and 8 bases at J, leaving 9 bases unmatched. Germline values: CDR1 SGHTA, CDR2 FQGTGA. The CDR3 loop spans 14 amino acids. CDR3 DNA sequence: TGTGCCAGCAGCAGCCGGGGGAGGGTGGATGAGCAGTTCTTC. It is translated as CASSSRGRVDEQFF.

V usage is TRBV19 and J usage is TRBJ1-1; D call uncertain. The germline gives CDR1 LNHDA, CDR2 SQIVND (reference sequence). This CDR3 region has 14 residues. The ends were cut back, 1 base at V and 1 base at J, with 7 bases in the middle. The CDR3: CASSIGQANTEAFF. CDR3 bases: TGTGCCAGTAGTATAGGCCAGGCGAACACTGAAGCTTTCTTT.

The rearrangement links TRBV6-2 or TRBV6-3 to TRBJ2-1; D call uncertain. CDR3 length: 13 residues. CDR1 and CDR2 (germline): MNHEY, SVGEGT. V lost 5 bases to trimming and J lost 9 bases, with 14 bases between them. The CDR3 DNA reads as TGTGCCAGCAGTATAGCAGTATCCGGTGAGCAGTTCTTC. It translates to CASSIAVSGEQFF.

This clone was counted a single time. The chain recombines TRBV5-1 with TRBJ2-5; TRBD2 is a possible D gene (6 bases). The CDR3 has 17 residues. Deletions cut 5 bases from V and 2 bases from J, with 22 bases between. Germline lookup yields CDR1 SGHRS and CDR2 YFSETQ. The CDR3 reads CASSGGNLPPWQETQYF. The CDR3 DNA is TGCGCCAGCAGTGGAGGGAACCTTCCTCCATGGCAAGAGACCCAGTACTTC.

The chain joins TRBV6-6 to TRBJ2-1, with D unclear. Per germline, CDR1 MNHNY and CDR2 SVGAGI (reference sequence). This CDR3 is built from 14 residues. V was clipped by 3 bases and J by 7 bases, with 13 bases between them. The CDR3 is CASSYPPGSNEQFF. The CDR3 nucleotides are TGTGCCAGCAGTTATCCCCCCGGTTCAAATGAGCAGTTCTTC.

The V and J genes are TRBV2 and TRBJ2-1, with a possible D match to TRBD1 (6 bases). In germline, CDR1 is SNHLY, CDR2 FYNNEI. V lost 7 bases and J 9 bases, leaving 16 bases between the germline ends. The CDR3 sequence is 13 residues long. In DNA, the CDR3 is TGTGCCAGCAATCTAGGGGGAGAGGGTGAGCAGTTCTTC. It is translated as CASNLGGEGEQFF.

This sequence joins TRBV7-9 and TRBJ2-7; 10 bases line up with TRBD1. Looked up from germline, CDR1 is SEHNR and CDR2 is FQNEAQ (reference sequence). The CDR3 has 16 residues. Trimming cost V 4 bases and J 7 bases; bases outside gene matches: 13. In DNA form, the CDR3 reads TGTGCCAGCAGCTCCCCCCTTGGGGACAGGGGAGGAGAGCAGTACTTC. Protein product: CASSSPLGDRGGEQYF. Together with reference TRBV7-9 and TRBJ2-7, the CDR3 gives the full variable domain: DTGVSQNPRHKITKRGQNVTFRCDPISEHNRLYWYRQTLGQGPEFLTYFQNEAQLEKSRLLSDRFSAERPKGSFSTLEIQRTEQGDSAMYLCASSSPLGDRGGEQYFGPGTRLTVT.

This sequence joins TRBV11-3 and TRBJ2-5; possibly TRBD1 for D (6 bases). V dropped 7 bases and J dropped 5 bases, with 17 bases sitting between them. Germline V gene lookup returns CDR1 SGHNT and CDR2 YENEEA. CDR3 length: 14 residues. The CDR3 bases are TGTGCCAGCACCCCGACAGGAATTTATGAGACCCAGTACTTC. Its translation is CASTPTGIYETQYF.

The chain links TRBV5-1 to TRBJ2-3; 10 bases are shared with TRBD1. The CDR3 has 15 amino acids. Germline V lookup: CDR1 SGHRS, CDR2 YFSETQ. J gave up 4 bases and V 4 bases, and 6 bases lay outside the gene matches. CDR3 sequence: CASSPRQGAPDTQYF. The CDR3 coding sequence is TGCGCCAGCAGCCCCCGACAGGGGGCCCCAGATACGCAGTATTTT.

The rearrangement uses TRBV30 and TRBJ2-7; 9 bases fit TRBD1. With V trimmed by 2 bases and J by 6 bases, 5 bases remained unmatched. There are 13 residues in the CDR3. Germline CDR1 GTSNPN, CDR2 SVGIG (reference sequence). The CDR3 DNA reads as TGTGCCTGGAGTCGGGACAGGGCAGGCGAGCAGTACTTC. It specifies CAWSRDRAGEQYF.

This chain joins TRBV4-1 and TRBJ1-5, with D possibly being TRBD1 (5 bases). This CDR3 region has 16 residues. Per germline, CDR1 MGHRA and CDR2 YSYEKL. V shed 3 bases and J shed 1 base, with 13 bases lying between them. CDR3 in DNA: TGCGCCAGCAGCCAGCATCAGGGTGTAAGCAATCAGCCCCAGCATTTT. This sequence encodes CASSQHQGVSNQPQHF.

The chain carries TRBV7-3 and TRBJ2-7; TRBD1 matches 11 bases. The CDR3 sequence is 15 residues long. J gave up 7 bases and V 0 bases, and 5 bases lay outside the gene matches. The germline V gene encodes CDR1 SGHTA and CDR2 FQGTGA. CDR3 loop: CASSLTYGQGAEQYF. CDR3 DNA: TGTGCCAGCAGCTTAACGTACGGACAGGGGGCAGAGCAGTACTTC.